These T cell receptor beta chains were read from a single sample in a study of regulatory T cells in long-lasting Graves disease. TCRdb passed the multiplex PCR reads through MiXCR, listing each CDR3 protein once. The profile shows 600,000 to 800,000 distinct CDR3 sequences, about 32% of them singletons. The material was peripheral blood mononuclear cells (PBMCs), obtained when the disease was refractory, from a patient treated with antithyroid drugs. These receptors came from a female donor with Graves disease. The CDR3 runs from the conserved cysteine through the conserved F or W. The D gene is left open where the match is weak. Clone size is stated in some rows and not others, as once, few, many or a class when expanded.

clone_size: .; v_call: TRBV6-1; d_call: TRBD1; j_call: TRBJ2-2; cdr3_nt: TGTGCCAGCAGTCATGGACAGGGGTACACCGGGGAGCTGTTTTTT; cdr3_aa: CASSHGQGYTGELFF
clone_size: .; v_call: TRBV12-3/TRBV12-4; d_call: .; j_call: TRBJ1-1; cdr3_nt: TGTGCCAGCAGTACCTCGGGAGGTGGAACTGAAGCTTTCTTT; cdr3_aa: CASSTSGGGTEAFF
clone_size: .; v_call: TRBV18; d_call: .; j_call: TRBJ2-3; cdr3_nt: TGTGCCACTCGACGGACGTTAGAGGATACGCAGTATTTT; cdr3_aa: CATRRTLEDTQYF
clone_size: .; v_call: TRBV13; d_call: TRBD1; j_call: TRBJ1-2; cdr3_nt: TGTGCCAGCAGCTCGCCGGGACAGGGCCCGGGGGGCTACACCTTC; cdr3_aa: CASSSPGQGPGGYTF
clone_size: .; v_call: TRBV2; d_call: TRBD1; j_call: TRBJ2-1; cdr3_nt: TGTGCCAGCAGCTACAGGGGGCAGCAGTTCTTC; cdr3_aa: CASSYRGQQFF
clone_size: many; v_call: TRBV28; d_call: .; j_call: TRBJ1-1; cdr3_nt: TGTGCCTCTCTGGTTGGGGCGGTGAACACTGAAGCTTTCTTT; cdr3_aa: CASLVGAVNTEAFF
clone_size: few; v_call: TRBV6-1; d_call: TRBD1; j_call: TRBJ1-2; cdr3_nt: TGTGCCAGCAGACCAAGGACAGGGGACGGCTACACCTTC; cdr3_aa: CASRPRTGDGYTF
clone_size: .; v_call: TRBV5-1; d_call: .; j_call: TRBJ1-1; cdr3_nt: TGCGCCAGCAGCTCTGGCAGCCCGAACACTGAAGCTTTCTTT; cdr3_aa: CASSSGSPNTEAFF
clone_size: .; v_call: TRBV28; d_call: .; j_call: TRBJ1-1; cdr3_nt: TGTGCCAGCAGTTTATTAAGAAGTTGGGGGAGAGTGAACACTGAAGCTTTCTTT; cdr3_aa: CASSLLRSWGRVNTEAFF
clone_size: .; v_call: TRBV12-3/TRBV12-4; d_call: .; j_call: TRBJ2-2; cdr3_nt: TGTGCCAGCAGCCCCACAGGAATAAACACCGGGGAGCTGTTTTTT; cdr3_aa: CASSPTGINTGELFF
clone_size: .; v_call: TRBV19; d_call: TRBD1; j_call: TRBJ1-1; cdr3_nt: TGTGCCAGTAGTACAATACCCCCCTGGACAGGGGACACTGAAGCTTTCTTT; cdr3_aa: CASSTIPPWTGDTEAFF